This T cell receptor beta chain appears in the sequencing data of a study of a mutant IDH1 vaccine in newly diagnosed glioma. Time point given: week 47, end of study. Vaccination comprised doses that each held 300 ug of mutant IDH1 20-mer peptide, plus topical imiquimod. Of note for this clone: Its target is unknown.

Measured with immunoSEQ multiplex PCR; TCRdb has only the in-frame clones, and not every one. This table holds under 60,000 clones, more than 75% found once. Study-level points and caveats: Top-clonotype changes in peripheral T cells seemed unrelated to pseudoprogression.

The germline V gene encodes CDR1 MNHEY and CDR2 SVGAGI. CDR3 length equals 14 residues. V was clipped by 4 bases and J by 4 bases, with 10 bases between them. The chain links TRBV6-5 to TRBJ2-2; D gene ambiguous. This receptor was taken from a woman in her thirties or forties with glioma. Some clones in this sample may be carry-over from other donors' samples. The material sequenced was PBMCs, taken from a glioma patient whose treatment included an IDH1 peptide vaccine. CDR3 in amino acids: CASSSQFSTGELFF. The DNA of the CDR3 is TGTGCCAGCAGTTCCCAGTTCAGCACCGGGGAGCTGTTTTTT.